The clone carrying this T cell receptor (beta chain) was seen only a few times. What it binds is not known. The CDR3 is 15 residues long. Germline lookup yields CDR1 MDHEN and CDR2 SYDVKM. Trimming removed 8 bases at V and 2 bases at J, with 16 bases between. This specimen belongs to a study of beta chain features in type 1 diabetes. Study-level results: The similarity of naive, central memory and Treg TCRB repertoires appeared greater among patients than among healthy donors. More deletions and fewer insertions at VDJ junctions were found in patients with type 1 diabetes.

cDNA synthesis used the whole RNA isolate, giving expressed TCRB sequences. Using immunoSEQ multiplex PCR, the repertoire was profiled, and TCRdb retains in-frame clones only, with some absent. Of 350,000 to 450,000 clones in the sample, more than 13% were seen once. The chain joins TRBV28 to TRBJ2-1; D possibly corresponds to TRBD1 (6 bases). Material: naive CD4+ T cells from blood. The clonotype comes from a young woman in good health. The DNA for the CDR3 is TGTGCCAGCGCCCGGGGAAGGGGGACCTACAATGAGCAGTTCTTC. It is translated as CASARGRGTYNEQFF.